This TCR beta chain was found in a study of T cell repertoires in cytomegalovirus infection (dated by TCRdb to the late 2010s). Looking at the study overall: Donor HLA type was relevant to the analysis, because carriage of CMV infection together with the matching HLA type was indicated by public TCR beta signatures.

Here is what the overall study found, with its caveats: In the ex vivo response, HLA-C-restricted CMV-specific TCR beta clonotypes were dominant, and in two of eight donors the single most frequent clonotype came from this HLA-C-restricted group. Carriers of CMV infection plus the relevant HLA type were discriminated by the cumulative frequency of public TCR beta family members in the study cohort and in an independent roughly 380-donor cohort.

From its cysteine to its phenylalanine, the CDR3 spans 13 amino acids. Of all the DNA, just the CDR3 is kept, 39 bases in frame from base 1. After removal of 3 bases from V and 6 bases from J, the junction retains 4 bases not matched to a gene. TCRdb shows the sequencer as Illumina HiSeq 1500. TCRdb cleaned the public reads at Q25 with fastp, built clones with MiXCR and kept in-frame beta chains. Rows are combined by CDR3 protein, so each entry shows the most common genes and DNA. For this sample there are hundreds of thousands of distinct CDR3 sequences; about 11% appear just once. Of the sample, roughly 10% falls within the top ten clones. The sample holds many counts of this clonotype. Its antigen has not been determined. Base-call qualities are not available, and no considerably larger clone is one nucleotide away.

Recombination joined TRBV12-3 or TRBV12-4 with TRBJ1-2; 7 central bases correspond to TRBD1. Sequencing input: PBMCs. The sequence was obtained from a human donor in good health (CMV status not recorded). Some clones in this sample may be carry-over from other donors' samples. The DNA sequence is given as TGTGCCAGCAGTTTTCAGGGGGGCCATGGCTACACCTTC. This sequence encodes CASSFQGGHGYTF.